The clone carrying this T cell receptor (beta chain) came up many times. This sample is part of a study of T cells in Graves' hyperthyroidism and ophthalmopathy. TCR beta CDR3 regions were amplified from RNA transcripts. During a first-round RT-PCR of the TCR CDR3, the HTBI primer set was used. Each CDR3 protein is one row after TCRdb ran MiXCR on the multiplex PCR reads. The profile shows approximately 610,000 distinct CDR3 sequences, roughly 15% of them singletons. Sequences were obtained from blood. This clonotype was obtained from a woman aged 40 to 50 with Graves' ophthalmopathy.

The CDR3 coding sequence is TGTGCCAGCAGTTCAGGGTTCGACGAGCAGTACTTC. Translating gives CASSSGFDEQYF. The rearrangement links TRBV2 to TRBJ2-7; D is possibly TRBD1 (5 bases). Trimming took 5 bases from V and 5 from J, leaving 10 bases between them. This CDR3 spans 12 amino acids. In germline, CDR1 is SNHLY, CDR2 FYNNEI.